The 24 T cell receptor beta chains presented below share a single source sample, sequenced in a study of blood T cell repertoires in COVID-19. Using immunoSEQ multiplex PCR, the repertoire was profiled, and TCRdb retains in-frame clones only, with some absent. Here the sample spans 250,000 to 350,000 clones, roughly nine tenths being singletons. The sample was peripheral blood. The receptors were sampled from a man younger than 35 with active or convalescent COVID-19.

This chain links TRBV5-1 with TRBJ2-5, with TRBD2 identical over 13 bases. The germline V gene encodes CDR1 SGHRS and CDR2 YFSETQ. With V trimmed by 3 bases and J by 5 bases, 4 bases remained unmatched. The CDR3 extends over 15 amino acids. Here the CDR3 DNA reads TGCGCCAGCAGCTGGACTAGCGGGAGTCTGGAGACCCAGTACTTC. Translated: CASSWTSGSLETQYF.

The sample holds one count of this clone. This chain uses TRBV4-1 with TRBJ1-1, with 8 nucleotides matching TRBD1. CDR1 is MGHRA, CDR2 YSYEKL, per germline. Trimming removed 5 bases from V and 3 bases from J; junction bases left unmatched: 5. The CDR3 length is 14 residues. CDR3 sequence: CASSAGTGYTEAFF. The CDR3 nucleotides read TGCGCCAGCAGCGCCGGGACAGGATACACTGAAGCTTTCTTT.

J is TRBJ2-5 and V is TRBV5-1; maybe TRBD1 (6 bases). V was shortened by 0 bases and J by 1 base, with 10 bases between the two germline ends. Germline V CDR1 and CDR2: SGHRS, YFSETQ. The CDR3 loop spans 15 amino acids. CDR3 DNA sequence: TGCGCCAGCAGCTTGGAGGGGGTCCCCCAAGAGACCCAGTACTTC. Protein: CASSLEGVPQETQYF. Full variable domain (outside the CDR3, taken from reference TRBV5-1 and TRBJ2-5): KAGVTQTPRYLIKTRGQQVTLSCSPISGHRSVSWYQQTPGQGLQFLFEYFSETQRNKGNFPGRFSGRQFSNSRSEMNVSTLELGDSALYLCASSLEGVPQETQYFGPGTRLLVL.

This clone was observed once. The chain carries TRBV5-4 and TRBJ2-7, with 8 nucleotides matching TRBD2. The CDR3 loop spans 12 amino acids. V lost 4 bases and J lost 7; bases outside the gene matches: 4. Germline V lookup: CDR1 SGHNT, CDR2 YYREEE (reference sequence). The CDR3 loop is CASSPGLAEQYF. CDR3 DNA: TGTGCCAGCAGCCCCGGACTAGCTGAGCAGTACTTC.

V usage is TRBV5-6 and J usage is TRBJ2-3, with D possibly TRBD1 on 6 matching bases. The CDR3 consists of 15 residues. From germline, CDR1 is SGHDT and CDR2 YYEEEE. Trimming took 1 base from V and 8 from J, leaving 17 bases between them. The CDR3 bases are TGTGCCAGCAGCTTGCAGGGGTCAGTAACGGGTACGCAGTATTTT. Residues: CASSLQGSVTGTQYF.

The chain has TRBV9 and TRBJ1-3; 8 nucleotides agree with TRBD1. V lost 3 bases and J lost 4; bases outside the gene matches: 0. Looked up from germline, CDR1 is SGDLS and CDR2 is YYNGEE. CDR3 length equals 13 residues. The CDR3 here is CASSGTGGNTIYF. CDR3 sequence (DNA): TGTGCCAGCAGCGGGACAGGGGGAAACACCATATATTTT.

This CDR3 reads CASINPFRANEQFF. CDR3 in DNA: TGTGCCAGCATCAACCCTTTCAGGGCCAATGAGCAGTTCTTC. The chain links TRBV2 to TRBJ2-1; TRBD1 might be the D (5 bases). The germline V gene has CDR1 SNHLY and CDR2 FYNNEI. The V gene lost 7 bases and the J gene lost 6 bases, with 16 bases spanning the gap. CDR3 size: 14 residues.

The CDR3 reads CASSLVGTGEYGYTF. For the CDR3, the DNA is TGTGCCAGCAGCTTAGTTGGGACAGGGGAGTATGGCTACACCTTC. This chain uses TRBV7-2 with TRBJ1-2; TRBD1 agrees at 10 bases. The germline CDR1 and CDR2 sequences are SGHTA and FQGNSA. This CDR3 is built from 15 residues. With V trimmed by 1 base and J by 5 bases, 4 bases remained unmatched.

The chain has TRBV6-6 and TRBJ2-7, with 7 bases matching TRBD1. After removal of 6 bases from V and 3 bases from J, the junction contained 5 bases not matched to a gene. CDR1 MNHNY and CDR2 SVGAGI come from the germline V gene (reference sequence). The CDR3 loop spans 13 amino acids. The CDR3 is CASSNRDSYEQYF. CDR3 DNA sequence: TGTGCCAGCAGCAATAGGGACAGCTACGAGCAGTACTTC.

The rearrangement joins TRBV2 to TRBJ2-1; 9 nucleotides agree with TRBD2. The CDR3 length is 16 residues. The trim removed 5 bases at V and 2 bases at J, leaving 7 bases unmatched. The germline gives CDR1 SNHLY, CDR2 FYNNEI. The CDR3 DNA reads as TGTGCCAGCAGTCCGCGGGAGGGGGCAACCTACAATGAGCAGTTCTTC. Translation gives CASSPREGATYNEQFF.

The CDR3 nucleotides are TGTGCCAGCAGCTCCGGGACTAGGGGTCCCAATGAGCAGTTCTTC. This translates into CASSSGTRGPNEQFF. The chain recombines TRBV28 with TRBJ2-1; 8 bases match TRBD2. Germline V lookup: CDR1 MDHEN, CDR2 SYDVKM. V was clipped by 6 bases and J by 6 bases; unmatched bases: 10. The CDR3 is made up of 15 amino acids.

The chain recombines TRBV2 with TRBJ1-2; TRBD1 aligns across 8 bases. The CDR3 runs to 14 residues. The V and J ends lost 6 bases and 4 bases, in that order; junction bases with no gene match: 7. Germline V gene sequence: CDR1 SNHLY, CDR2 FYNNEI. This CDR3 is CASRGQGRGYGYTF. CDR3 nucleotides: TGTGCCAGCAGAGGACAGGGTCGAGGCTATGGCTACACCTTC.

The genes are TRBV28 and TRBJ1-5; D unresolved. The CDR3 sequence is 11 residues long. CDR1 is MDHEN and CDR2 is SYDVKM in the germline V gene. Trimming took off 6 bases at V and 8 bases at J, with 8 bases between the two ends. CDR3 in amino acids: CASSLEEPQHF. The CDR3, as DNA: TGTGCCAGCAGCCTCGAGGAGCCCCAGCATTTT. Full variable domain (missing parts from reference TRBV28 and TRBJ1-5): DVKVTQSSRYLVKRTGEKVFLECVQDMDHENMFWYRQDPGLGLRLIYFSYDVKMKEKGDIPEGYSVSREKKERFSLILESASTNQTSMYLCASSLEEPQHFGDGTRLSIL.

CDR3 coding DNA: TGTGCCAGCTCGGGATCGACTTCCCCCTACAATGAGCAGTTCTTC. It codes for CASSGSTSPYNEQFF. The rearrangement links TRBV28 to TRBJ2-1; D is perhaps TRBD2 (5 bases). This CDR3 spans 15 amino acids. From germline, CDR1 is MDHEN and CDR2 SYDVKM. V lost 8 bases, J lost 2 bases, and 16 bases lay in between.

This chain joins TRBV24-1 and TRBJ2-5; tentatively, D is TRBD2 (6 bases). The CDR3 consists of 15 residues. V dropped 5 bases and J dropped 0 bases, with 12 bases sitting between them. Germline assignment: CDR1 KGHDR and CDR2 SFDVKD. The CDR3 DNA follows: TGTGCCACCAGTGCTGGAGGGGAGGACCAAGAGACCCAGTACTTC. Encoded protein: CATSAGGEDQETQYF.

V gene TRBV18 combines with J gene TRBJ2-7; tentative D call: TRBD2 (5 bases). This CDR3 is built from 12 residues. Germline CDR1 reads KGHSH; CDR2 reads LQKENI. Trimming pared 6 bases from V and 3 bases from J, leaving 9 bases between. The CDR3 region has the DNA TGTGCCAGCTCGCTCGGGAACTACGAGCAGTACTTC. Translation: CASSLGNYEQYF. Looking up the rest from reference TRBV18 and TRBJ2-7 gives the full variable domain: NAGVMQNPRHLVRRRGQEARLRCSPMKGHSHVYWYRQLPEEGLKFMVYLQKENIIDESGMPKERFSAEFPKEGPSILRIQQVVRGDSAAYFCASSLGNYEQYFGPGTRLTVT.

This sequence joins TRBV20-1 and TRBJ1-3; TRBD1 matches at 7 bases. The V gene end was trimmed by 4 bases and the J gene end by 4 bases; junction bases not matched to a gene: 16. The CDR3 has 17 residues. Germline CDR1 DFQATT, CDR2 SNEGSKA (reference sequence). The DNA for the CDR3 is TGCAGTGCTATTGATTCATCAAGACAGGGCGACGGAAACACCATATATTTT. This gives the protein CSAIDSSRQGDGNTIYF.

The CDR3 loop is CASSLGTANGNTIYF. In DNA, the CDR3 is TGTGCCAGCAGCCTCGGGACAGCCAACGGAAACACCATATATTTT. The rearrangement uses TRBV3-1 (or the pseudogene TRBV3-2) and TRBJ1-3, with TRBD1 matching over 7 bases. V lost 4 bases and J lost 4; bases outside the gene matches: 7. Germline CDR1 reads LGHDT; CDR2 reads YNNKEL (reference sequence). The CDR3 runs 15 residues.

The chain's CDR3 is CASSFPGAREKLFF. CDR3 nucleotide sequence: TGTGCCAGCAGCTTCCCAGGGGCACGGGAAAAACTGTTTTTT. The rearrangement uses TRBV7-2 and TRBJ1-4, with D tentatively TRBD1 (6 bases). This CDR3 contains 14 residues. Between the trimmed V and J ends, which lost 3 bases and 8 bases, there was a span of 13 bases. From germline, CDR1 is SGHTA and CDR2 FQGNSA. The variable domain in full, with the rest retrieved from reference TRBV7-2 and TRBJ1-4, is GAGVSQSPSNKVTEKGKDVELRCDPISGHTALYWYRQSLGQGLEFLIYFQGNSAPDKSGLPSDRFSAERTGGSVSTLTIQRTQQEDSAVYLCASSFPGAREKLFFGSGTQLSVL.

The CDR3 here is CASSPTSGRAGANVLTF. Here the CDR3 DNA reads TGTGCCAGCAGCCCAACTAGCGGGAGGGCTGGGGCCAACGTCCTGACTTTC. V usage is TRBV6-2 or TRBV6-3 and J usage is TRBJ2-6, with 13 bases lining up with TRBD2. V was pared by 6 bases and J by 2 bases, with 4 bases of the junction left unmatched. CDR3 length equals 17 residues. The germline gives CDR1 MNHEY, CDR2 SVGEGT.

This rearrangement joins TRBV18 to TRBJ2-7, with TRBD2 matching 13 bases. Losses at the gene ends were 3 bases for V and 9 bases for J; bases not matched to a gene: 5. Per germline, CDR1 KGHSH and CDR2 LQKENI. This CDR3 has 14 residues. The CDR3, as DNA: TGTGCCAGCTCACCTCCGACTAGCGGGGGGCCGCAGTACTTC. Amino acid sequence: CASSPPTSGGPQYF.

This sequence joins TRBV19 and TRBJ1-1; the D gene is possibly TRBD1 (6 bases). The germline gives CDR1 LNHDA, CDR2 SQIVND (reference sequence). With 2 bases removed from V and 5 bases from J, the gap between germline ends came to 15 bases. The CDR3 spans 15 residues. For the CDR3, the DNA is TGTGCCAGTAGTATACCAGGGGCCGGATGGACTGAAGCTTTCTTT. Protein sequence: CASSIPGAGWTEAFF.

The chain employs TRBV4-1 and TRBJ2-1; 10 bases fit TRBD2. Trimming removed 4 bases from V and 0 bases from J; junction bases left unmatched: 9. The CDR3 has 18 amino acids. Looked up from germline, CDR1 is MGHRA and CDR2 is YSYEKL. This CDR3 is CASSRRGTSVSSYNEQFF. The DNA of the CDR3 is TGCGCCAGCAGCCGCCGAGGGACTAGCGTAAGCTCCTACAATGAGCAGTTCTTC.

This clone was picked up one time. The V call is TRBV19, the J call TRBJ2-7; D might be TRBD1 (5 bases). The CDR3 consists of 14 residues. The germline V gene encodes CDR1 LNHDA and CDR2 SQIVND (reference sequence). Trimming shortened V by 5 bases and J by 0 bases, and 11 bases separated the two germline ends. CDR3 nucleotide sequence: TGTGCCAGTAGTCCCGGACACGGCTCCTACGAGCAGTACTTC. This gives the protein CASSPGHGSYEQYF.